This entry is about one TCR beta chain. The entry originates in a study of blood T cells in healthy people across ages. A second PCR of about 7 to 12 cycles used a sample-barcoded 5' primer and a J-beta primer mix. MiXCR, applied by TCRdb to the 5' RACE reads, yields one record per CDR3 protein. This sample has about 580,000 distinct CDR3 sequences, with around half found just once. Losses at the gene ends were 5 bases for V and 0 bases for J; bases not matched to a gene: 6. The germline V gene encodes CDR1 DFQATT and CDR2 SNEGSKA (reference sequence). The CDR3 totals 16 residues. V gene TRBV20-1 combines with J gene TRBJ2-1; TRBD2 agrees at 11 bases. Material for sequencing was blood. This receptor was identified in a man older than 75 in good health. This chain's CDR3 is CSAQSSGRNSYNEQFF. The CDR3 DNA follows: TGCAGTGCTCAGTCTAGCGGGAGGAACTCCTACAATGAGCAGTTCTTC.